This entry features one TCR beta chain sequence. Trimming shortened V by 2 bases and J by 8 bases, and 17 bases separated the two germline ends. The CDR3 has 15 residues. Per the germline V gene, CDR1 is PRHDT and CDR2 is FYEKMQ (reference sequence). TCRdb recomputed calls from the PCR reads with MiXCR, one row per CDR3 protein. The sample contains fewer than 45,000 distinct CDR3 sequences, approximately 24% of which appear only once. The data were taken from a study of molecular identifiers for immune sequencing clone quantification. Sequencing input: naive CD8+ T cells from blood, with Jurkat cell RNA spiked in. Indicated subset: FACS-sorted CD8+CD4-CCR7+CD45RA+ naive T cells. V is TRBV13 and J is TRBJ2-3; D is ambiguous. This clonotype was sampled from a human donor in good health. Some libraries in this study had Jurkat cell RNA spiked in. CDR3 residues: CASSLLVARQTTQYF. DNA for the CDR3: TGTGCCAGCAGCTTACTGGTGGCCCGCCAAACTACGCAGTATTTT.